This T cell receptor (beta chain) derives from a study of T cell repertoires in cytomegalovirus infection. V was clipped by 1 base and J by 2 bases; unmatched bases: 2. The CDR3 totals 15 residues. CDR1 and CDR2 from the germline V gene are SEHNR and FQNEAQ (reference sequence). Points on this clonotype: Its antigen is not known.

TCRdb used MiXCR to reprocess the reads, holding one entry per CDR3 protein. This sample has about 770,000 distinct CDR3 sequences, with just under 30% found just once. The source of this sequence is a human donor in good health (CMV status not recorded). Some clones in this sample may be carry-over from other donors' samples. The gene calls are TRBV7-9 and TRBJ2-4; 7 nucleotides match TRBD1. This material consisted of cultured CD8+ T cells from PBMCs, taken from culture after CMV antigen stimulation. The CDR3 spells CASSLVDRSKNIQYF. CDR3 coding DNA: TGTGCCAGCAGCTTAGTGGACAGGTCCAAAAACATTCAGTACTTC. The variable domain in full, with the rest retrieved from reference TRBV7-9 and TRBJ2-4, is DTGVSQNPRHKITKRGQNVTFRCDPISEHNRLYWYRQTLGQGPEFLTYFQNEAQLEKSRLLSDRFSAERPKGSFSTLEIQRTEQGDSAMYLCASSLVDRSKNIQYFGAGTRLSVL.